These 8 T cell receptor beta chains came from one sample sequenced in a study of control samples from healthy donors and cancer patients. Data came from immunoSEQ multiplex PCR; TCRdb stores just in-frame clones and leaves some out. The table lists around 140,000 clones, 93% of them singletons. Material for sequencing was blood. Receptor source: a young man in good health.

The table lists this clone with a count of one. The CDR3 sequence is CASSYPPGQFLTEAFF. As DNA, the CDR3 is TGTGCCAGCAGTTACCCCCCCGGACAGTTTCTCACTGAAGCTTTCTTT. The chain couples TRBV6-6 to TRBJ1-1; tentatively, D is TRBD1 (6 bases). Germline CDR1 MNHNY, CDR2 SVGAGI (reference sequence). Between the trimmed V and J ends, which lost 2 bases and 4 bases, there was a span of 17 bases. The CDR3 spans 16 residues.

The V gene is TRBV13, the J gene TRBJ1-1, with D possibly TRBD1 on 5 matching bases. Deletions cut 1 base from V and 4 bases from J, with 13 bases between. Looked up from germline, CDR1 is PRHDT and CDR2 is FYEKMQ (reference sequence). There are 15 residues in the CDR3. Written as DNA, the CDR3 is TGTGCCAGCAGCTTAGCACCAGGGACCGGCACTGAAGCTTTCTTT. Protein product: CASSLAPGTGTEAFF.

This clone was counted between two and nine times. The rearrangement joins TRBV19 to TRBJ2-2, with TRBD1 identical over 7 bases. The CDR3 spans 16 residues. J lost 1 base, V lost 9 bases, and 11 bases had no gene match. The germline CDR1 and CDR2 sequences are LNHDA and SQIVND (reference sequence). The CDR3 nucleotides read TGTGCCAGCCTAGTCCTCCGGACAGGGAACACCGGGGAGCTGTTTTTT. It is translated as CASLVLRTGNTGELFF.

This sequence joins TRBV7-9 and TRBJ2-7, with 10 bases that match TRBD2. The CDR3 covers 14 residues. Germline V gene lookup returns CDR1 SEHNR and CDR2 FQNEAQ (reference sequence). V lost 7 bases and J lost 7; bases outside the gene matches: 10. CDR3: CASNLAGVMGEQYF. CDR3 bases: TGTGCCAGCAACCTAGCGGGGGTAATGGGGGAGCAGTACTTC.

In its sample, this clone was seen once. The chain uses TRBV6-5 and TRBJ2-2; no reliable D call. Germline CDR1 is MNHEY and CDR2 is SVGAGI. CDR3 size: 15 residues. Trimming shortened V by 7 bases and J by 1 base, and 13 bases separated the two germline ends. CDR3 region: CASTPWRLNTGELFF. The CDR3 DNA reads TGTGCCAGCACCCCGTGGCGGTTGAACACCGGGGAGCTGTTTTTT.

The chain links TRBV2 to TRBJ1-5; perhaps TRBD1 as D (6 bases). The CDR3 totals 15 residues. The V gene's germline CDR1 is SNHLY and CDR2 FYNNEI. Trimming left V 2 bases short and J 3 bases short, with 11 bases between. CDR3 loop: CASSEIGQTNQPQHF. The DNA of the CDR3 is TGTGCCAGCAGTGAAATCGGACAGACCAATCAGCCCCAGCATTTT.

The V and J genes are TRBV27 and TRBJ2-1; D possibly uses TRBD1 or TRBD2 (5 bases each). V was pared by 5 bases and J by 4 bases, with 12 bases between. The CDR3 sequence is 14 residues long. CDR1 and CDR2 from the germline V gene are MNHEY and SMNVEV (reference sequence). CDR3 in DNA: TGTGCCAGCAGTATCCGGGACCAATACAATGAGCAGTTCTTC. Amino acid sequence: CASSIRDQYNEQFF.

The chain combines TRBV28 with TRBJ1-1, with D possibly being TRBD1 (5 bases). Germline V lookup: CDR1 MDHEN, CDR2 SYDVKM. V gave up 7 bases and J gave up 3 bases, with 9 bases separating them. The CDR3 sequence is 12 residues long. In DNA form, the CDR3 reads TGTGCCAGCACGGGGGTGCACACTGAAGCTTTCTTT. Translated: CASTGVHTEAFF.